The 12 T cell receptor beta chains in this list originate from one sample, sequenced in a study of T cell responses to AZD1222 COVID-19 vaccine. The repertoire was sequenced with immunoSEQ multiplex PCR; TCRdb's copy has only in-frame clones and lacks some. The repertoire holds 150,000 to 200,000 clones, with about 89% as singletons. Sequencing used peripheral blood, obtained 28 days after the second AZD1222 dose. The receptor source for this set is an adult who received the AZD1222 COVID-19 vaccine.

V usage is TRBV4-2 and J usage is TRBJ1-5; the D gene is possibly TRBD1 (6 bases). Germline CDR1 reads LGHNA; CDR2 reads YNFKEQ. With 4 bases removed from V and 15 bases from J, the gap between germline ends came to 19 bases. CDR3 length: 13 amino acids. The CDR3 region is CASSPNSMGHRHF. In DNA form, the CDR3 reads TGTGCCAGCAGCCCCAATAGCATGGGACATCGGCATTTT.

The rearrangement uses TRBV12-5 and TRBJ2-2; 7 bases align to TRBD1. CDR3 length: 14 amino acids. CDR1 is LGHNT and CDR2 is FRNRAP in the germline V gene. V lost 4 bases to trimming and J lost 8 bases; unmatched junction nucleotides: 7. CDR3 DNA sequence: TGTGCTAGTGGTTCGACAGGGATCTCGGGGGAGCTGTTTTTT. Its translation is CASGSTGISGELFF.

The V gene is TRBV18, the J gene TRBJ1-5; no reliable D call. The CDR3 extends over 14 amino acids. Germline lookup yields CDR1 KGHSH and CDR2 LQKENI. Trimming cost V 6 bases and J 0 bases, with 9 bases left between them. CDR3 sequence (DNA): TGTGCCAGCTCGCCCGGGGTTAGCAATCAGCCCCAGCATTTT. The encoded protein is CASSPGVSNQPQHF.

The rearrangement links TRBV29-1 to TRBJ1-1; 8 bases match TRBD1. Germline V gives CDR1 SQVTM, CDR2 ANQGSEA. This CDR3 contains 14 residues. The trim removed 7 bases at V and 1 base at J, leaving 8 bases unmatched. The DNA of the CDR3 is TGCAGCGCATCAACGACAGGGGAGAACACTGAAGCTTTCTTT. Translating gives CSASTTGENTEAFF.

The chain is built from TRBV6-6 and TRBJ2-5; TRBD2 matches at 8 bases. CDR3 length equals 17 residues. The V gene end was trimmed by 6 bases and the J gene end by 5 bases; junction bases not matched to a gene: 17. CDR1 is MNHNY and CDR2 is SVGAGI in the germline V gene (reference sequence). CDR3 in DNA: TGTGCCAGCAGCCGAACGAGAGCGGGAGTAGGTGGGGAGACCCAGTACTTC. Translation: CASSRTRAGVGGETQYF.

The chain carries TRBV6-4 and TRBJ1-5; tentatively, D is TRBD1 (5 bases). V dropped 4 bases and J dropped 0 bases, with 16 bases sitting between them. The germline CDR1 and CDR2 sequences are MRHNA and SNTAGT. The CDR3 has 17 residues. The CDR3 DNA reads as TGTGCCAGCAGTGCTAAACAGGAGGAGCCTAGCAATCAGCCCCAGCATTTT. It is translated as CASSAKQEEPSNQPQHF.

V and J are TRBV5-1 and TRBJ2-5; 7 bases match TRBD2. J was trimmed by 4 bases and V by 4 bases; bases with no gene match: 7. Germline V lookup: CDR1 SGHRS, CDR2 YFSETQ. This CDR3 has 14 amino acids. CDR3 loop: CASSVTSVPETQYF. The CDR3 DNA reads TGCGCCAGCAGCGTAACTAGCGTACCAGAGACCCAGTACTTC.

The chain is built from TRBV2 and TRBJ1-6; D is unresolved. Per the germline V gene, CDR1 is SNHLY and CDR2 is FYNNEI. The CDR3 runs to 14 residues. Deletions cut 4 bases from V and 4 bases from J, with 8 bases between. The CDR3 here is CASSGTVYNSPLHF. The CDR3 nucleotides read TGTGCCAGCAGTGGGACGGTGTATAATTCACCCCTCCACTTT.

In DNA, the CDR3 is TGCGCCAGCAGCTCCCCTCCAGGAGGCCCCCTCTCTGGGGCCAACGTCCTGACTTTC. It specifies CASSSPPGGPLSGANVLTF. The V gene is TRBV5-1, the J gene TRBJ2-6; perhaps TRBD2 as D (5 bases). The CDR3 has 19 residues. Germline CDR1 reads SGHRS; CDR2 reads YFSETQ. V gave up 3 bases and J gave up 0 bases, with 19 bases separating them.

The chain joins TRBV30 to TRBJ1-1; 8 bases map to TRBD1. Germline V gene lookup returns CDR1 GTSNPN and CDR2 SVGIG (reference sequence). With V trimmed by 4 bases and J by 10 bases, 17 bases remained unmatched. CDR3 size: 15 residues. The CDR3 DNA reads TGTGCCTGGATTCGTGCCGTTGGACAGGGAAAGCGAGCTTTCTTT. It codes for CAWIRAVGQGKRAFF.

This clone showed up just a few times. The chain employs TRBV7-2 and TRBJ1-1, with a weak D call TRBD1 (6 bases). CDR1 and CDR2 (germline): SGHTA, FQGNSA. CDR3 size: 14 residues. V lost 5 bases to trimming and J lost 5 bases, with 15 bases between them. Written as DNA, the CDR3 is TGTGCCAGCAGCACTTACAGGGTCGGGACTGAAGCTTTCTTT. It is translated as CASSTYRVGTEAFF.

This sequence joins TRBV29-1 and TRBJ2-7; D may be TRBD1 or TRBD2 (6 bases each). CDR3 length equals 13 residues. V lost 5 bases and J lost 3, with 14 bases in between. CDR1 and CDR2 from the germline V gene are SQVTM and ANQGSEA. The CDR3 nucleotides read TGCAGCGTTAGGGGGGATACGGTCTACGAGCAGTACTTC. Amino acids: CSVRGDTVYEQYF.